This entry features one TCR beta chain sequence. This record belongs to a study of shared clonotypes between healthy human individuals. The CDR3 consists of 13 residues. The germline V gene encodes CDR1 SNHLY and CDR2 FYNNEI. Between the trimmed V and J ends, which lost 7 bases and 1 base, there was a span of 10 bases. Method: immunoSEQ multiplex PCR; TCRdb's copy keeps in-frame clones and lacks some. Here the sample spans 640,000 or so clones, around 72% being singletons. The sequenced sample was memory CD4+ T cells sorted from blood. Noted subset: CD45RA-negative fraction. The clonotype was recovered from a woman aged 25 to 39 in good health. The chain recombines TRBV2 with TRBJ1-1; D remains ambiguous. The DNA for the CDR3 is TGTGCCAGCACTCTCATGGCGAACACTGAAGCTTTCTTT. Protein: CASTLMANTEAFF.